This TCR beta chain originates from a study of glioma-infiltrating T cells. Broader study findings: Above-expected tissue-blood divergence occurred in all gliomas, most in low-grade ones.

CDR1 and CDR2 from the germline V gene are WSHSY and SAAADI. The CDR3 has 13 residues. V gave up 4 bases and J gave up 1 base, with 7 bases separating them. Amplification of TCR alpha and beta CDR3 regions from RNA used iRepertoire nested multiplex PCR. Each CDR3 protein gets one entry after TCRdb re-called the multiplex PCR reads with MiXCR. The table shows approximately 88,000 distinct CDR3 sequences, with under 30% occurring only once. The table lists this clonotype with many counts. Its antigen remains unidentified. Sequenced input: glioma tissue, nonneoplastic brain tissue, or PBMCs (not recorded which). This chain joins TRBV10-2 and TRBJ1-1; D unresolved. This receptor was identified in a human donor with low-grade glioma or glioblastoma, undergoing nonglioma brain surgery, or in good health (not recorded which). CDR3 nucleotides: TGCGCCAGCAGTGTTTATAGGAACACTGAAGCTTTCTTT. Its translation: CASSVYRNTEAFF.